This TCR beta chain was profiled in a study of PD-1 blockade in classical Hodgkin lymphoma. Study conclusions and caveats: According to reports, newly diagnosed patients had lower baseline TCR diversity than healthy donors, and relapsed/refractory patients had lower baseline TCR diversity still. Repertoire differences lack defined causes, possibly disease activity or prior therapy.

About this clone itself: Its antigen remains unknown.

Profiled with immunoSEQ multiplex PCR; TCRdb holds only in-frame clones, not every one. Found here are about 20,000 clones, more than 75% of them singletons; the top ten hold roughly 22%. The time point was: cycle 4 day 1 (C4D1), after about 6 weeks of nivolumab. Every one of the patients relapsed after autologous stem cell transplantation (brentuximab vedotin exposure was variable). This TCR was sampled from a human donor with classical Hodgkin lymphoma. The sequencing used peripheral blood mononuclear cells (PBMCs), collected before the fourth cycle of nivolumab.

The CDR3 bases are TGTGCCACCAGCGTTCCAGGCTACTACACCGGGGAGCTGTTTTTT. Amino acid sequence: CATSVPGYYTGELFF. The chain employs TRBV15 and TRBJ2-2, with D unresolved. Per the germline V gene, CDR1 is LNHNV and CDR2 is YYDKDF (reference sequence). Deletions cut 5 bases from V and 3 bases from J, with 13 bases between. This CDR3 has 15 amino acids. The full variable domain, its missing parts supplied by reference TRBV15 and TRBJ2-2, is DAMVIQNPRYQVTQFGKPVTLSCSQTLNHNVMYWYQQKSSQAPKLLFHYYDKDFNNEADTPDNFQSRRPNTSFCFLDIRSPGLGDTAMYLCATSVPGYYTGELFFGEGSRLTVL.